Here is one T cell receptor beta chain with its context. When the RNA was reverse transcribed, random hexamers were used with an input of roughly 0.5 to 1 ug. TCR beta CDR3 was amplified by immunoSEQ covering 54 Vbeta and 13 Jbeta. TCRdb recomputed calls from the immunoSEQ multiplex PCR reads with MiXCR, one row per CDR3 protein. In the table there are around 59,000 distinct CDR3 sequences, approximately 92% of which are singletons. Trimming pared 1 base from V and 5 bases from J, leaving 11 bases between. This CDR3 contains 14 residues. This sample was taken from a study of CD8 T cells in Susac syndrome. The individuals used as controls were healthy donors who had been matched for both age and sex.

J is TRBJ1-2 and V is TRBV12-3 or TRBV12-4; weak D call: TRBD1 (6 bases). This sequence was found in a human donor in good health. Sequencing was carried out using CD8+ T cells from PBMCs. As DNA, the CDR3 is TGTGCCAGCAGTTTAGAAGGGCAGGGGTATGGCTACACCTTC. Translation: CASSLEGQGYGYTF.